The clone carrying this T cell receptor (beta chain) was found a few times. What it binds is not known. The sequenced template was cDNA made from the entire isolated RNA. The average read count of naive, central memory and regulatory T cell samples was about 3.57 million. The repertoire was sequenced with immunoSEQ multiplex PCR; TCRdb's copy has only in-frame clones and lacks some. The data show some 150,000 clones, roughly 10% seen once. These data come from a study of beta chain features in type 1 diabetes. Study-wide points: Fewer insertions but more deletions were seen at VDJ junctions in type 1 diabetes patients.

The CDR3 length is 16 residues. The trim removed 4 bases at V and 8 bases at J, leaving 13 bases unmatched. The germline CDR1 and CDR2 sequences are LNHDA and SQIVND (reference sequence). Via the markers CD45RO/CCR7/CD25/CD127/CD95/CD27, stem cell-like memory, regulatory, central memory and naive CD4+ cells were sorted. The clonotype originates from a woman in her forties in good health. Source material: central memory CD4+ T cells from blood. The chain combines TRBV19 with TRBJ2-1, with 8 bases identical to TRBD2. CDR3 sequence (DNA): TGTGCCAGTAGTACTCCCGAGGCGGGGGGCCCACATGAGCAGTTCTTC. This sequence encodes CASSTPEAGGPHEQFF.